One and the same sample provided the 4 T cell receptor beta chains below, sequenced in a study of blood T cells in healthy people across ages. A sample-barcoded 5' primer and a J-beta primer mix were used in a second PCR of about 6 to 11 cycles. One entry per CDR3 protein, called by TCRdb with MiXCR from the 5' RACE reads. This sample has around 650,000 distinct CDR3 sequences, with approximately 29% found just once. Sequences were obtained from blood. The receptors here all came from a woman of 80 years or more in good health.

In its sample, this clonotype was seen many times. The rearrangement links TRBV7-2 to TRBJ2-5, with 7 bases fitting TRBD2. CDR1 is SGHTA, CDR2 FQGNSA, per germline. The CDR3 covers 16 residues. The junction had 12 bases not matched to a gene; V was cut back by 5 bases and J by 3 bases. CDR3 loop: CASSPGRRGKEETQYF. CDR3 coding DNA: TGTGCCAGCAGCCCGGGGAGGCGGGGGAAAGAAGAGACCCAGTACTTC.

Written as DNA, the CDR3 is TGCGCCAGCAGCTGGACAGTCAATCAGCCCCAGCATTTT. Encoded protein: CASSWTVNQPQHF. The V gene is TRBV5-1, the J gene TRBJ1-5; TRBD1 might be the D (6 bases). V shed 3 bases and J shed 3 bases, with 7 bases lying between them. Looked up from germline, CDR1 is SGHRS and CDR2 is YFSETQ. This CDR3 has 13 amino acids.

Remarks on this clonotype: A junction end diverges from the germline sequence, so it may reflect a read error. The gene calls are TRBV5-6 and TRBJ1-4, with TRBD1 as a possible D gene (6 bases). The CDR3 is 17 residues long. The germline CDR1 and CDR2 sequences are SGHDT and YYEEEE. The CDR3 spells CASSLLGDNDLNEKRFF. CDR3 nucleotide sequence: TGTGCCAGCAGCTTGCTGGGGGACAATGACCTTAATGAAAAACGGTTTTTT. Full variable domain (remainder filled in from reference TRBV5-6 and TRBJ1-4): DAGVTQSPTHLIKTRGQQVTLRCSPKSGHDTVSWYQQALGQGPQFIFQYYEEEERQRGNFPDRFSGHQFPNYSSELNVNALLLGDSALYLCASSLLGDNDLNEKRFFGSGTQLSVL.

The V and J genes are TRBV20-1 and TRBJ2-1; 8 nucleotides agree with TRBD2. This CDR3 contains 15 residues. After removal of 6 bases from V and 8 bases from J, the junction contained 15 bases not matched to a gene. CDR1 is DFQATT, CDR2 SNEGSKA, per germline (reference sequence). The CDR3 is CSAREGRPPGDEQFF. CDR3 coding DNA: TGCAGTGCCCGGGAGGGGAGACCCCCCGGAGATGAGCAGTTCTTC.